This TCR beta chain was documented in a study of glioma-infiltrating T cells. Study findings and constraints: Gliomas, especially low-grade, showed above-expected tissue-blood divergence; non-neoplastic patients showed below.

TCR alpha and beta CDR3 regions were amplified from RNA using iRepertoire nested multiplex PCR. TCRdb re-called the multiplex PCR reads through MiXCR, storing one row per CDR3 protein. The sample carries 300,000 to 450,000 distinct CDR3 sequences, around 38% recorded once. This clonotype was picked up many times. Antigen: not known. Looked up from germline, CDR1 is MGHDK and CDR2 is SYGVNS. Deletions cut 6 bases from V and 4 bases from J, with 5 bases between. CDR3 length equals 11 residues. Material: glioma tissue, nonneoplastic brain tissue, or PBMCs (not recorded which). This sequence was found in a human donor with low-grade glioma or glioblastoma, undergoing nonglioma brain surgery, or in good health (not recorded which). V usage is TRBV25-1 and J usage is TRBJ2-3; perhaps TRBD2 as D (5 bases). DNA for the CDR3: TGTGCCAGCAGACTAGCAGATACGCAGTATTTT. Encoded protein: CASRLADTQYF.